These T cell receptor beta chains were read from a single sample in a study of CD8+CD57+ T cells in acquired aplastic anemia. TCRdb reanalysed the reads using MiXCR and keeps one entry per CDR3 protein. This table has about 160,000 distinct CDR3 sequences, roughly two thirds appearing once. Material: sorted CD4+, CD8+, or CD8+CD57+ T cells (not recorded which) from PBMCs. These receptors were taken from a human donor with aplastic anemia. The CDR3 runs from the conserved cysteine through the conserved F or W. A D gene is named only where the DNA matches it firmly. Clone size is given for some rows only: seen once, a few or many times, or a class if the clone is expanded.

D,size,V,J,CDR3,DNA
TRBD2,many,TRBV10-1,TRBJ2-1,CASSVPTSGGDYNEQFF,TGCGCCAGCAGTGTCCCGACTAGCGGGGGGGACTACAATGAGCAGTTCTTC
.,.,TRBV4-1,TRBJ1-1,CASSQDRTTGNTEAFF,TGCGCCAGCAGCCAAGACCGAACGACAGGTAACACTGAAGCTTTCTTT
.,.,TRBV10-2,TRBJ1-1,CASIGTDTEAFF,TGCGCCAGCATCGGAACAGACACTGAAGCTTTCTTT
.,.,TRBV11-2,TRBJ2-1,CASSLEVDSLSSYNEQFF,TGTGCCAGCAGCTTAGAGGTCGACAGTCTCAGCTCCTACAATGAGCAGTTCTTC
.,few,TRBV24-1,TRBJ1-2,CATSDIGGYTF,TGTGCCACCAGTGACATTGGTGGCTACACCTTC
.,.,TRBV27,TRBJ2-5,CASSQFEGAETQYF,TGTGCCAGCAGCCAATTCGAAGGGGCAGAGACCCAGTACTTC
.,.,TRBV10-3,TRBJ2-2,CASATGMNTGELFF,TGTGCCTCCGCAACAGGGATGAACACCGGGGAGCTGTTTTTT
.,.,TRBV20-1,TRBJ1-6,CSARDGQINSPLHF,TGCAGTGCTAGAGATGGCCAGATAAATTCACCCCTCCACTTT
.,.,TRBV29-1,TRBJ2-1,CSVRVSWDDEQFF,TGCAGCGTTCGGGTGTCGTGGGATGATGAGCAGTTCTTC
TRBD1,.,TRBV12-3/TRBV12-4,TRBJ1-1,CASSLYRGAEALF,TGTGCCAGCAGCCTCTACAGGGGTGCTGAAGCTCTCTTT
TRBD1,.,TRBV7-9,TRBJ1-6,CASSLEGQGTPLHF,TGTGCCAGCAGCTTAGAGGGACAGGGTACCCCCCTCCACTTT
.,.,TRBV19,TRBJ1-1,CASSIAMGTEAFF,TGTGCCAGTAGTATAGCTATGGGAACTGAAGCTTTCTTT
.,.,TRBV7-6,TRBJ2-7,CASSRDIPYEQYF,TGTGCCAGCAGCCGGGACATTCCCTACGAGCAGTACTTC
.,.,TRBV7-9,TRBJ1-1,CASTEQANTEAFF,TGTGCCAGCACTGAACAGGCGAACACTGAAGCTTTCTTT
TRBD1,.,TRBV7-9,TRBJ2-5,CASSWTGLGGETQYF,TGTGCCAGCAGCTGGACAGGGCTCGGAGGAGAGACCCAGTACTTC
.,.,TRBV12-3/TRBV12-4,TRBJ2-3,CASSFLADTQYF,TGTGCCAGCAGTTTCCTCGCAGATACGCAGTATTTT
TRBD1,once,TRBV7-9,TRBJ2-7,CASSRGQGAFLRSYEQYF,TGTGCCAGCAGCCGAGGACAGGGGGCCTTCCTACGGTCCTACGAGCAGTACTTC
.,.,TRBV10-2,TRBJ2-3,CATLGNTQYF,TGCGCCACGTTGGGGAATACGCAGTATTTT
.,.,TRBV6-6,TRBJ1-6,CASSQPDVPLRHF,TGTGCCAGCAGTCAACCCGACGTTCCCCTCCGTCACTTT
TRBD2,.,TRBV24-1,TRBJ2-7,CATSDPGLAGDEQYF,TGTGCCACCAGTGATCCCGGACTAGCGGGAGACGAGCAGTACTTC
.,few,TRBV29-1,TRBJ2-3,CSVDKGHTDTQYF,TGCAGCGTTGATAAGGGCCACACAGATACGCAGTATTTT